Shown below are 13 T cell receptor beta chains from a single sample sequenced in a study of blood T cells in healthy people across ages (dated by TCRdb to the mid-2010s). Library construction relied on 5' RACE. TCRdb shows the sequencer as Illumina HiSeq 2500. The second PCR ran for about 6 to 12 cycles and used a J-beta primer mix along with a sample-barcoded 5' primer. TCRdb reanalyzed the raw reads on its own, using fastp at Q25 for trimming and MiXCR for clone calling, and kept in-frame beta chains. CDR3 protein duplicates are merged, each entry listing the most common genes and DNA. Counted in this sample were about 780,000 distinct CDR3 sequences; around half of them appeared once. The ten largest clones take up less than 20% of the sample. Sequencing used blood. The receptor source for this set is a man at least 80 years old in good health.

The chain links TRBV20-1 to TRBJ2-1, with 8 bases that match TRBD2. With 6 bases clipped from V and 0 bases from J, the junction kept 7 bases outside the gene matches. The CDR3 length is 15 residues. The germline gives CDR1 DFQATT, CDR2 SNEGSKA (reference sequence). The CDR3 nucleotides are TGCAGTGCCAAACTAGCGGCTGTCTCCTACAATGAGCAGTTCTTC. Its protein is CSAKLAAVSYNEQFF.

This clonotype was observed at least ten times. The germline gene is not matched at one end of the junction; a read error may be the cause. This rearrangement joins TRBV4-1 to TRBJ2-7; the match to TRBD1 covers 10 bases. Germline V lookup: CDR1 MGHRA, CDR2 YSYEKL. The CDR3 has 13 residues. CDR3: CASSPGTGDEQYF. CDR3 nucleotides: TGTGCCAGCAGCCCCGGGACAGGGGACGAGCAGTACTTC.

The rearrangement joins TRBV25-1 to TRBJ2-3, with a weak D call TRBD2 (6 bases). Germline CDR1 and CDR2: MGHDK and SYGVNS. V dropped 1 base and J dropped 2 bases, with 13 bases sitting between them. The CDR3 contains 16 residues. CDR3 DNA: TGTGCCAGCAGTGAATGGGGGGAGACAGTCACAGATACGCAGTATTTT. It codes for CASSEWGETVTDTQYF.

There are a few counts of this clonotype. The J gene is TRBJ1-1, the V gene TRBV20-1; tentatively, D is TRBD1 (5 bases). The CDR3 has 11 residues. Trimming removed 2 bases at V and 8 bases at J, with 9 bases between. Germline loops: CDR1 DFQATT, CDR2 SNEGSKA (reference sequence). The CDR3 protein is CSARPTEEAFF. Written as DNA, the CDR3 is TGCAGTGCTAGACCGACAGAGGAAGCTTTCTTT.

Note on this clonotype: At one boundary the junction diverges from the germline segment, which might be a read error. V gene TRBV15 combines with J gene TRBJ2-7; a possible D gene is TRBD2 (5 bases). Germline CDR1 LNHNV, CDR2 YYDKDF (reference sequence). The CDR3 extends over 16 amino acids. The CDR3 nucleotides read TGTGTCACCAGCAGAGCGGATGTCATACTCTCCTACGAGCAGTACTTC. It specifies CVTSRADVILSYEQYF.

This clonotype was counted between two and nine times. The rearrangement links TRBV7-2 to TRBJ1-4; no reliable D call. V shed 1 base and J shed 5 bases, with 11 bases lying between them. The CDR3 consists of 15 residues. Germline CDR1 reads SGHTA; CDR2 reads FQGNSA. The DNA of the CDR3 is TGTGCCAGCAGCTTAGATTGGAATCCCAATGAAAAACTGTTTTTT. It specifies CASSLDWNPNEKLFF. The full variable domain, with the rest looked up from reference TRBV7-2 and TRBJ1-4, is GAGVSQSPSNKVTEKGKDVELRCDPISGHTALYWYRQSLGQGLEFLIYFQGNSAPDKSGLPSDRFSAERTGGSVSTLTIQRTQQEDSAVYLCASSLDWNPNEKLFFGSGTQLSVL.

This clonotype occurred a few times. The J gene is TRBJ1-1, the V gene TRBV12-3 or TRBV12-4, with D tentatively TRBD1 (6 bases). This CDR3 is 14 amino acids long. Trimming took off 4 bases at V and 6 bases at J, with 15 bases between the two ends. The CDR3 region is CASSWSQGQAEAFF. The CDR3 DNA is TGTGCCAGCAGTTGGTCTCAGGGGCAGGCTGAAGCTTTCTTT.

To note about this clonotype: This may arise from a read error, as a much more abundant clone is one base away. The chain couples TRBV7-9 to TRBJ2-5; no reliable D call. Trimming stripped 4 bases from V and 5 bases from J, with 8 bases between. In germline, CDR1 is SEHNR, CDR2 FQNEAQ (reference sequence). The CDR3 loop spans 12 amino acids. The CDR3 reads CASSSTSETQYF. CDR3 DNA: TGTGCCAGCAGCTCTACCTCGGAGACCCAGTACTTC.

This clonotype has just a few counts. V gene TRBV20-1 combines with J gene TRBJ2-1, with 10 bases lining up with TRBD2. This CDR3 comprises 18 residues. The V gene's germline CDR1 is DFQATT and CDR2 SNEGSKA (reference sequence). J lost 8 bases, V lost 1 base, and 17 bases had no gene match. The CDR3 here is CSARGPSGRGGVFDEQFF. The CDR3 DNA follows: TGCAGTGCTAGAGGGCCTAGCGGGAGAGGAGGTGTGTTCGATGAGCAGTTCTTC.

The rearrangement links TRBV7-9 to TRBJ2-3; 7 bases match TRBD1. The CDR3 spans 14 residues. Germline trimming cut 5 bases from V and 2 bases from J; bases unmatched to any gene: 4. The germline V gene has CDR1 SEHNR and CDR2 FQNEAQ (reference sequence). As DNA, the CDR3 is TGTGCCAGCAGCCTGACAGGGTTCACAGATACGCAGTATTTT. This translates into CASSLTGFTDTQYF.

V gene TRBV30 combines with J gene TRBJ1-2, with unresolved D. Trimming left V 1 base short and J 0 bases short, with 9 bases between. The CDR3 loop spans 14 amino acids. The germline gives CDR1 GTSNPN, CDR2 SVGIG (reference sequence). CDR3 protein: CAWSGETANYGYTF. CDR3 coding DNA: TGTGCCTGGAGTGGCGAGACGGCTAACTATGGCTACACCTTC.

This chain joins TRBV28 and TRBJ2-5; D unclear. With 1 base removed from V and 11 bases from J, the gap between germline ends came to 20 bases. CDR1 is MDHEN and CDR2 is SYDVKM in the germline V gene. The CDR3 spans 15 residues. This chain's CDR3 is CASSLLRSSYNEQYF. CDR3 sequence (DNA): TGTGCCAGCAGTTTATTGAGAAGTTCCTACAATGAGCAGTACTTC.

The rearrangement links TRBV14 to TRBJ2-1; 9 positions match TRBD2. This CDR3 region has 16 residues. With 4 bases clipped from V and 4 bases from J, the junction kept 8 bases outside the gene matches. Germline loops: CDR1 SGHDN, CDR2 FVKESK. The CDR3 is CASSPILAGAYNEQFF. The CDR3 DNA sequence: TGTGCCAGCAGCCCGATTTTAGCGGGAGCTTACAATGAGCAGTTCTTC.